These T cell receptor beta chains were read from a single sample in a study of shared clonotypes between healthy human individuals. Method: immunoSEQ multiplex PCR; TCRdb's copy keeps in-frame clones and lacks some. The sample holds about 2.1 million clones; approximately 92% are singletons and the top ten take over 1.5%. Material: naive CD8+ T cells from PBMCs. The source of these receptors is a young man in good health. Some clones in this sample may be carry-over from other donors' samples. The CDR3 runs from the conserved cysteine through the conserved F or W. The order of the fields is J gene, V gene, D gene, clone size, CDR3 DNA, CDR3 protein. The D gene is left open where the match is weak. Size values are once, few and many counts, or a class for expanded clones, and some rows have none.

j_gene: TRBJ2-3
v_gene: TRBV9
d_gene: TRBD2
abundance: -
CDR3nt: TGTGCCAGCAGCGTAGGCTGGGGAGGGGCCGGCACAGATACGCAGTATTTT
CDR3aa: CASSVGWGGAGTDTQYF

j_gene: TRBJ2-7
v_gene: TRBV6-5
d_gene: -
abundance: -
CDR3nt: TGTGCCAGCACTTTATCCCCGGGGGCCCACGAGCAGTACTTC
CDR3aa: CASTLSPGAHEQYF

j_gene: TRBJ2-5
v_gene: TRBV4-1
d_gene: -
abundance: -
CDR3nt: TGCGCCAGCAGCCAAGGCACCTCCGGGGGTAGTGAGACCCAGTACTTC
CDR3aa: CASSQGTSGGSETQYF

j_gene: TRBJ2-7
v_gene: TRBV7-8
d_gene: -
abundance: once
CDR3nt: TGTGCCAGCAGCTTAGTTCGCAGGGGTTCCGACGAGCAGTACTTC
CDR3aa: CASSLVRRGSDEQYF

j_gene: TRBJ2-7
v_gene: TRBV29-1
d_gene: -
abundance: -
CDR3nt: TGCAGCGTTGCCTACGGGACCGTTGACGAGCAGTACTTC
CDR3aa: CSVAYGTVDEQYF

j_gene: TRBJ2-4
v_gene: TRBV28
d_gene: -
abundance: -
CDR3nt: TGTGCCAGCAGTTCCCAAGGGGGAAACATTCAGTACTTC
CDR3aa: CASSSQGGNIQYF

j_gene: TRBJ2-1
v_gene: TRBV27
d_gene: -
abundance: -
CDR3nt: TGTGCCAGCAGTTTGGACTTGGGTGGGGACAATGAGCAGTTCTTC
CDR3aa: CASSLDLGGDNEQFF

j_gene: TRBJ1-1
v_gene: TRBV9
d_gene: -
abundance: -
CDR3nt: TGTGCCAGCAGGGCTGACGGGAACACTGAAGCTTTCTTT
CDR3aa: CASRADGNTEAFF

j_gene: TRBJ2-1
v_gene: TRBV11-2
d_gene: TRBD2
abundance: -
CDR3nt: TGTGCCAGCAGGTCCTCCGGGACTAGCGGGAGGTGGCAGTTCTTC
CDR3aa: CASRSSGTSGRWQFF

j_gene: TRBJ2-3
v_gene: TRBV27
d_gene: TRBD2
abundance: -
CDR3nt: TGTGCCAGCAGTTTATTATCCCTAGCGGGAGGGCCAAACACAGATACGCAGTATTTT
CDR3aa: CASSLLSLAGGPNTDTQYF

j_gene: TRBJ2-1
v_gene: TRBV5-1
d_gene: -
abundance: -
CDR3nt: TGCGCCAGCAGCCCGACAAGTACTAGCTCCTACAATGAGCAGTTCTTC
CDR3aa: CASSPTSTSSYNEQFF

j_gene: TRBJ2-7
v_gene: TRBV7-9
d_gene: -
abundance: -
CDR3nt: TGTGCCAGCAGCTTAGCCCTCTCCTACGAGCAGTACTTC
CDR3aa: CASSLALSYEQYF

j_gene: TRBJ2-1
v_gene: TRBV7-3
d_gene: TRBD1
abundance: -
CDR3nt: TGTGCCAGCAGCTTCAGGGGGAGCTCCTACAATGAGCAGTTCTTC
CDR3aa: CASSFRGSSYNEQFF

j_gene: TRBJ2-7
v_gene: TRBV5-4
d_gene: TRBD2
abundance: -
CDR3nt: TGTGCCAGCAGCTTCGGTCTAGCGGGAAGCTACGAGCAGTACTTC
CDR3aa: CASSFGLAGSYEQYF

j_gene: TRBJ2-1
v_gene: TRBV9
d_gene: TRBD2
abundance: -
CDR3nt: TGTGCCAGCAGCGGACGCGCTAGCGGGACCTACAATGAGCAGTTCTTC
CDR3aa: CASSGRASGTYNEQFF